One sample yielded the 6 T cell receptor beta chains listed below, sequenced in a study of blood T cells in healthy people across ages. A second PCR of 7 to 11 cycles used a sample-barcoded 5' primer and a J-beta primer mix. TCRdb recomputed calls from the 5' RACE reads with MiXCR, one row per CDR3 protein. The table lists some 1.7 million distinct CDR3 sequences, approximately 30% of them singletons. Sequences were obtained from blood. The source of these receptors is a woman between 25 and 40 years old in good health.

This clonotype was seen a few times. The V gene is TRBV20-1, the J gene TRBJ1-2, with D possibly TRBD1 on 6 matching bases. In germline, CDR1 is DFQATT, CDR2 SNEGSKA (reference sequence). Trimming took off 1 base at V and 4 bases at J, with 7 bases between the two ends. The CDR3 runs 12 residues. CDR3 nucleotide sequence: TGCAGTGCTAGAGTGGACAGCTATGGCTACACCTTC. The encoded protein is CSARVDSYGYTF.

This clonotype was seen many times. This chain uses TRBV6-2 or TRBV6-3 with TRBJ2-7; 7 nucleotides align to TRBD1. Germline V CDR1 and CDR2: MNHEY, SVGEGT. Trimming at V came to 10 bases and at J to 6 bases, leaving 15 bases not matched to a gene. The CDR3 has 14 amino acids. The CDR3 is CATRDSLTAGEQYF. The CDR3 bases are TGTGCCACCCGGGACAGCCTAACCGCGGGCGAGCAGTACTTC.

The sample holds a few counts of this clonotype. This rearrangement joins TRBV20-1 to TRBJ1-5, with 7 positions matching TRBD1. Germline V gene lookup returns CDR1 DFQATT and CDR2 SNEGSKA (reference sequence). The CDR3 runs 15 residues. The CDR3 is CTARGQNKFNQPQHF. The CDR3 nucleotides are TGCACCGCCAGGGGACAGAATAAGTTCAATCAGCCCCAGCATTTT.

This clonotype was counted a few times. The rearrangement joins TRBV12-3 or TRBV12-4 to TRBJ1-2, with D perhaps matching TRBD1 (5 bases). V was shortened by 0 bases and J by 11 bases, with 16 bases between the two germline ends. CDR3 length: 14 amino acids. The CDR3 protein is CASSLAPSGRRYTF. The CDR3 DNA is TGTGCCAGCAGTTTAGCACCGTCGGGGCGCCGGTACACCTTC.

As concerns this clonotype: A much larger clone differs by one base, so this may be a read error. The chain links TRBV27 to TRBJ2-7, with D perhaps matching TRBD2 (5 bases). The end of the DNA is better explained by TRBJ2-5, so the J call may be wrong. CDR1 and CDR2 (germline): MNHEY, SMNVEV (reference sequence). This CDR3 is built from 14 residues. The CDR3 reads CASSYQEAMETQYF. In nucleotides, the CDR3 is TGTGCCAGCAGTTATCAGGAGGCTATGGAGACCCAGTACTTC.

V is TRBV6-2 or TRBV6-3 and J is TRBJ2-7, with unresolved D. V dropped 8 bases and J dropped 2 bases, with 13 bases sitting between them. The CDR3 contains 13 residues. The germline gives CDR1 MNHEY, CDR2 SVGEGT. CDR3 nucleotide sequence: TGTGCCAGCCGCCAGACACGACCCTACGAGCAGTACTTC. Translated, it gives CASRQTRPYEQYF.